This T cell receptor beta chain was obtained from a study of beta chain features in type 1 diabetes. Study-wide context: When patients were set against healthy donors, age, gender and cell yields were similar. Summed over all samples, the examined sorted cells came to fewer than 120,000,000.

Only a few counts were recorded for this clone. Reverse transcribing all isolated RNA meant expressed TCRB transcripts were sequenced. Profiled with immunoSEQ multiplex PCR; TCRdb holds only in-frame clones, not every one. The sample records some 200,000 clones, approximately 11% being singletons. This CDR3 contains 14 residues. V shed 5 bases and J shed 1 base, with 8 bases lying between them. CDR1 is LNHDA, CDR2 SQIVND, per germline (reference sequence). Via CD45RO/CCR7/CD25/CD127/CD95/CD27, cells of the CD4+ naive, central memory, regulatory and stem cell-like memory subsets were sorted. Sorting produced populations that all topped 95% purity.

The TCR originated in a man in his late teens or twenties in good health. This chain links TRBV19 with TRBJ2-2, with D possibly being TRBD1 or TRBD2 (6 bases each). The specimen was central memory CD4+ T cells from blood. CDR3 coding DNA: TGTGCCAGTAGTGCGGGACAGAACACCGGGGAGCTGTTTTTT. Its protein is CASSAGQNTGELFF.